Shown below are 28 T cell receptor beta chains from a single sample sequenced in a study of T cell responses to AZD1222 COVID-19 vaccine. TCRdb's table, derived via immunoSEQ multiplex PCR, lists solely in-frame clones and lacks some. In the table there are around 95,000 clones, about 86% of which are singletons. Source: peripheral blood, taken on day 0 of AZD1222 vaccination. The receptors were gathered from an adult in good health.

The chain employs TRBV5-5 and TRBJ1-3; D remains unclear. The V gene lost 4 bases and the J gene lost 4 bases, with 18 bases spanning the gap. Per the germline V gene, CDR1 is SGHKS and CDR2 is YYEKEE (reference sequence). CDR3 length equals 16 residues. The CDR3 coding sequence is TGTGCCAGCAGCCCGAATCGGGAATCGACCGGAAACACCATATATTTT. Protein product: CASSPNRESTGNTIYF. Full variable domain (rest looked up from reference TRBV5-5 and TRBJ1-3): DAGVTQSPTHLIKTRGQQVTLRCSPISGHKSVSWYQQVLGQGPQFIFQYYEKEERGRGNFPDRFSARQFPNYSSELNVNALLLGDSALYLCASSPNRESTGNTIYFGEGSWLTVV.

The chain combines TRBV7-9 with TRBJ2-1; tentative D call: TRBD2 (6 bases). The germline V gene encodes CDR1 SEHNR and CDR2 FQNEAQ (reference sequence). Trimming cost V 4 bases and J 15 bases, with 16 bases left between them. This CDR3 is 12 amino acids long. The CDR3 is CASSYTSGTRFF. The CDR3 DNA reads as TGTGCCAGCAGCTACACGTCTGGGACTCGGTTCTTC.

Concerning this clone itself: Other DNA sequences from this sample encode an identical CDR3 as well. This sequence joins TRBV3-1 (or the pseudogene TRBV3-2) and TRBJ2-1; D not resolved. This CDR3 has 12 residues. The germline V gene encodes CDR1 LGHDT and CDR2 YNNKEL (reference sequence). V lost 2 bases and J 6 bases, leaving 5 bases between the germline ends. In nucleotides, the CDR3 is TGTGCCAGCAGCCAACTCATCAATGAGCAGTTCTTC. It specifies CASSQLINEQFF.

The rearrangement links TRBV24-1 to TRBJ2-1; TRBD1 matches at 10 bases. The ends lost 1 base at V and 7 bases at J; junction bases unmatched: 6. The CDR3 covers 16 residues. In germline, CDR1 is KGHDR, CDR2 SFDVKD. CDR3 in amino acids: CATSDFRGQGWNEQFF. DNA for the CDR3: TGTGCCACCAGTGATTTCAGGGGACAGGGGTGGAATGAGCAGTTCTTC.

The chain uses TRBV7-9 and TRBJ2-3; D may be TRBD2 (5 bases). The V end was cut by 1 base, the J end by 3 bases, with 11 bases between. The CDR3 totals 15 residues. Germline V lookup: CDR1 SEHNR, CDR2 FQNEAQ (reference sequence). In DNA, the CDR3 is TGTGCCAGCAGCTTAGTAGCGCCAGCTACAGATACGCAGTATTTT. Translating it yields CASSLVAPATDTQYF.

This chain joins TRBV5-1 and TRBJ2-3; D gene ambiguous. The CDR3 loop spans 14 amino acids. The ends were cut back, 2 bases at V and 3 bases at J, with 10 bases in the middle. CDR1 SGHRS and CDR2 YFSETQ come from the germline V gene. In DNA, the CDR3 is TGCGCCAGCAGCTTCGAACGGATAACAGATACGCAGTATTTT. Encoded protein: CASSFERITDTQYF.

This chain uses TRBV3-1 (or the pseudogene TRBV3-2) with TRBJ1-2; D is perhaps TRBD1 (6 bases). The CDR3 has 17 residues. Deletions cut 1 base from V and 0 bases from J, with 15 bases between. The germline V gene encodes CDR1 LGHDT and CDR2 YNNKEL (reference sequence). The CDR3 loop reads CASSQGLGGLPNYGYTF. CDR3 nucleotide sequence: TGTGCCAGCAGCCAAGGGTTAGGGGGGCTCCCTAACTATGGCTACACCTTC.

The gene calls are TRBV6-2 or TRBV6-3 and TRBJ2-1; 10 positions agree with TRBD2. Germline V gives CDR1 MNHEY, CDR2 SVGEGT. The CDR3 is 15 residues long. V lost 4 bases, J lost 9 bases, and 9 bases stayed unmatched. The CDR3 loop reads CASSFSGRLVSEQFF. DNA of the CDR3: TGTGCCAGCAGTTTTAGCGGGAGGTTAGTAAGTGAGCAGTTCTTC.

The V call is TRBV7-9, the J call TRBJ2-7; D gene ambiguous. The germline gives CDR1 SEHNR, CDR2 FQNEAQ (reference sequence). The CDR3 loop spans 12 amino acids. Trimming pared 5 bases from V and 9 bases from J, leaving 14 bases between. The CDR3 nucleotides read TGTGCCAGCAGCCAGACGGATGGCGGGCAGTACTTC. This encodes CASSQTDGGQYF.

The chain joins TRBV5-4 to TRBJ1-1; 11 bases align to TRBD1. V shed 3 bases, J shed 9 bases, and the junction held 4 bases outside the gene matches. Per germline, CDR1 SGHNT and CDR2 YYREEE (reference sequence). This CDR3 spans 13 amino acids. Here the CDR3 DNA reads TGTGCCAGCAGCTCTGGACAGGGGGCTAAAGCTTTCTTT. Its protein product is CASSSGQGAKAFF.

V usage is TRBV11-2 and J usage is TRBJ2-5; D might be TRBD2 (6 bases). The CDR3 contains 12 residues. Trimming removed 7 bases at V and 5 bases at J, with 11 bases between. Germline-derived CDR1 and CDR2 are SGHAT and FQNNGV. The CDR3 nucleotides are TGTGCCAGCACTGGGGGAGGCGAGACCCAGTACTTC. Translating gives CASTGGGETQYF.

V usage is TRBV14 and J usage is TRBJ2-7, with D possibly matching TRBD2 (6 bases). Trimming shortened V by 4 bases and J by 2 bases, and 18 bases separated the two germline ends. The CDR3 extends over 16 amino acids. The germline CDR1 and CDR2 sequences are SGHDN and FVKESK. The CDR3 nucleotides are TGTGCCAGCAGCCCTCAGTACTTGGAGGGCCCCTACGAGCAGTACTTC. Amino acids: CASSPQYLEGPYEQYF.

This chain links TRBV23-1 with TRBJ1-1; D uncertain. TRBV23-1 counts as an open reading frame of uncertain function. The CDR3 runs 14 residues. Trimming shortened V by 3 bases and J by 4 bases, and 12 bases separated the two germline ends. The CDR3 region is CASSQDQSGTEAFF. The DNA of the CDR3 is TGCGCCAGCAGTCAGGACCAATCGGGCACTGAAGCTTTCTTT.

The V call is TRBV5-1, the J call TRBJ2-3, with TRBD1 identical over 11 bases. This CDR3 is 18 amino acids long. CDR1 and CDR2 from the germline V gene are SGHRS and YFSETQ. Trimming removed 4 bases from V and 0 bases from J; junction bases left unmatched: 10. CDR3 nucleotides: TGCGCCAGCAGCCCCCGGGACAGGGGGATTACTAGCACAGATACGCAGTATTTT. As protein: CASSPRDRGITSTDTQYF.

V gene TRBV6-5 combines with J gene TRBJ2-2; 12 bases fit TRBD2. The V segment lost 0 bases and the J segment 9 bases; nucleotides outside the gene matches: 5. Germline lookup yields CDR1 MNHEY and CDR2 SVGAGI. The CDR3 runs to 16 residues. CDR3: CASSYSLAGGIWELFF. The DNA for the CDR3 is TGTGCCAGCAGTTACTCTCTAGCGGGGGGGATTTGGGAGCTGTTTTTT.

This chain uses TRBV28 with TRBJ2-1, with unresolved D. Germline lookup yields CDR1 MDHEN and CDR2 SYDVKM. The CDR3 contains 11 residues. The ends were cut back, 2 bases at V and 6 bases at J, with 2 bases in the middle. CDR3 nucleotide sequence: TGTGCCAGCAGTTTACGCAATGAGCAGTTCTTC. Its translation: CASSLRNEQFF.

The chain has TRBV10-3 and TRBJ1-4; D remains unclear. The V end was cut by 2 bases, the J end by 7 bases, with 14 bases between. Germline values: CDR1 ENHRY, CDR2 SYGVKD. The CDR3 consists of 15 residues. Written as DNA, the CDR3 is TGTGCCATCAGTGAGCAGCCGGGCGCGGGTGAAAAACTGTTTTTT. It specifies CAISEQPGAGEKLFF.

Comments on this clone: The germline gene is not matched at one end of the junction; a read error may be the cause. This chain connects TRBV5-1 to TRBJ2-7; D not resolved. The CDR3 totals 14 residues. Germline loops: CDR1 SGHRS, CDR2 YFSETQ. The CDR3 reads CASSLVPRSSEQYF. The CDR3 DNA reads as TGCGCCAGCAGCTTGGTTCCTCGTTCCTCCGAGCAGTACTTC.

This clone was detected a few times. This sequence joins TRBV10-3 and TRBJ2-7; 10 positions match TRBD1. V lost 11 bases and J lost 3; bases outside the gene matches: 16. The germline gives CDR1 ENHRY, CDR2 SYGVKD. This CDR3 spans 16 amino acids. This CDR3 is CAGSTSPGQGIYEQYF. The CDR3 coding sequence is TGTGCCGGCAGTACCTCACCGGGACAGGGGATCTACGAGCAGTACTTC.

The CDR3 coding sequence is TGTGCCAGCAGTCCCAGTAACAGCAATCAGCCCCAGCATTTT. This codes for CASSPSNSNQPQHF. J is TRBJ1-5 and V is TRBV6-6; unclear D gene. CDR3 length equals 14 residues. In germline, CDR1 is MNHNY, CDR2 SVGAGI (reference sequence). V gave up 5 bases and J gave up 1 base, with 9 bases separating them.

The chain carries TRBV19 and TRBJ2-5; no reliable D call. Germline CDR1 reads LNHDA; CDR2 reads SQIVND (reference sequence). This CDR3 spans 12 amino acids. Trimming cost V 3 bases and J 3 bases, with 5 bases left between them. The CDR3 here is CASSMQKETQYF. The CDR3 DNA reads TGTGCCAGTAGTATGCAGAAAGAGACCCAGTACTTC.

The CDR3 region is CASSQEGFSPLHF. Here the CDR3 DNA reads TGCGCCAGCAGCCAAGAGGGGTTTTCACCCCTCCACTTT. The chain couples TRBV4-1 to TRBJ1-6, with unresolved D. Germline lookup yields CDR1 MGHRA and CDR2 YSYEKL. The length of the CDR3 is 13 residues. Trimming left V 0 bases short and J 9 bases short, with 6 bases between.

The rearrangement uses TRBV19 and TRBJ1-1; D perhaps matches TRBD1 (6 bases). CDR1 is LNHDA, CDR2 SQIVND, per germline (reference sequence). This CDR3 is 13 amino acids long. V lost 11 bases and J lost 5, with 18 bases in between. CDR3 amino acids: CASPTGPLTEAFF. The CDR3 DNA sequence: TGTGCCTCCCCCACAGGGCCACTAACTGAAGCTTTCTTT.

The V call is TRBV12-3 or TRBV12-4, the J call TRBJ1-2; no reliable D call. Trimming took 5 bases from V and 14 from J, leaving 18 bases between them. The CDR3 length is 12 residues. The CDR3 DNA is TGTGCCAGCAGTCCAGACGGGTACTTGTGTACCTTC. Its protein product is CASSPDGYLCTF.

J is TRBJ1-1 and V is TRBV7-3, with 9 bases that match TRBD1. V shed 5 bases and J 5 bases; nucleotides not matched to a gene: 3. Germline assignment: CDR1 SGHTA and CDR2 FQGTGA. The CDR3 spans 13 residues. For the CDR3, the DNA is TGTGCCAGCAGCATAGGACAGGGGACTGAAGCTTTCTTT. This codes for CASSIGQGTEAFF.

This clone was seen only once. CDR3 region: CASSFLVGLASSLEQYF. DNA for the CDR3: TGTGCCAGCAGCTTCCTCGTCGGACTAGCGAGCTCCCTCGAGCAGTACTTC. The chain uses TRBV7-9 and TRBJ2-7; 9 nucleotides align to TRBD2. This CDR3 spans 17 amino acids. CDR1 is SEHNR, CDR2 FQNEAQ, per germline (reference sequence). V dropped 3 bases and J dropped 6; count of bases not matched to a gene: 15.

The V call is TRBV20-1, the J call TRBJ1-4; D remains ambiguous. The V end lost 4 bases, the J end lost 7 bases, and 7 bases lay between the germline ends. The CDR3 covers 11 residues. Germline values: CDR1 DFQATT, CDR2 SNEGSKA (reference sequence). This CDR3 is CSATDGEKLFF. In DNA form, the CDR3 reads TGCAGTGCTACGGACGGTGAAAAACTGTTTTTT.

As DNA, the CDR3 is TGTGCCAGTCTCCAGTTCAGTGGAAACACCATATATTTT. This codes for CASLQFSGNTIYF. The V and J genes are TRBV18 and TRBJ1-3; the D is unclear. The CDR3 is made up of 13 amino acids. Germline V gene sequence: CDR1 KGHSH, CDR2 LQKENI. Trimming pared 9 bases from V and 3 bases from J, leaving 12 bases between. The entire variable domain, with the rest obtained from reference TRBV18 and TRBJ1-3, is as follows: NAGVMQNPRHLVRRRGQEARLRCSPMKGHSHVYWYRQLPEEGLKFMVYLQKENIIDESGMPKERFSAEFPKEGPSILRIQQVVRGDSAAYFCASLQFSGNTIYFGEGSWLTVV.